This entry is about one T cell receptor beta chain. V was trimmed by 8 bases and J by 3 bases, leaving 11 bases between them. Germline V gene lookup returns CDR1 SNHLY and CDR2 FYNNEI. CDR3 length: 13 residues. After extraction with the RNeasy kit, about 0.5 to 1 ug of the RNA was reverse transcribed using random hexamers. Amplification of the TCR beta CDR3 was carried out by immunoSEQ multiplex PCR, which spanned a total of 54 Vbeta and 13 Jbeta segments. TCRdb re-called the immunoSEQ multiplex PCR reads through MiXCR, storing one row per CDR3 protein. The sample comprises about 200,000 distinct CDR3 sequences, around 90% of which are singletons, and 0.087% rests with the top ten. These data are taken from a study of CD8 T cells in Susac syndrome.

The chain uses TRBV2 and TRBJ2-1; D is uncertain. The origin of this receptor is a human donor with Susac syndrome. The sequenced material came from CD4+ T cells from PBMCs. CDR3 in amino acids: CASQELIYNEQFF. In nucleotides, the CDR3 is TGTGCCAGCCAGGAACTTATCTACAATGAGCAGTTCTTC.